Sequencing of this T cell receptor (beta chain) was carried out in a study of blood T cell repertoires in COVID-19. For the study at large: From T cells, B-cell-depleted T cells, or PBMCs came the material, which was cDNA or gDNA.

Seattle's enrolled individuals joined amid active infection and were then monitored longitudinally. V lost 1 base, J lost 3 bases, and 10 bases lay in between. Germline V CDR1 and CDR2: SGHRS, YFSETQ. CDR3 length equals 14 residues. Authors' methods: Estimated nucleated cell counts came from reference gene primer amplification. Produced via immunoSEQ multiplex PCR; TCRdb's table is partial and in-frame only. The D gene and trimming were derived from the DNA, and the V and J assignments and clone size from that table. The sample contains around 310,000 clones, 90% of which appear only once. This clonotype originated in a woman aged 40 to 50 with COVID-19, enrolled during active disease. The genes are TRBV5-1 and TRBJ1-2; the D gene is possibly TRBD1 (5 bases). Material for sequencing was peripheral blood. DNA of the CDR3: TGCGCCAGCAGCTTGTCACAGGCTGACTATGGCTACACCTTC. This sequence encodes CASSLSQADYGYTF. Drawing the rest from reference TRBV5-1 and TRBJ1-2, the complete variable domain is KAGVTQTPRYLIKTRGQQVTLSCSPISGHRSVSWYQQTPGQGLQFLFEYFSETQRNKGNFPGRFSGRQFSNSRSEMNVSTLELGDSALYLCASSLSQADYGYTFGSGTRLTVV.